The next 27 T cell receptor beta chains were all read from a single sample in a study of control samples from healthy donors and cancer patients. The assay was immunoSEQ multiplex PCR, and TCRdb's table has in-frame clones only and misses some. In the table there are some 130,000 clones, 88% of which are singletons. The material sequenced was blood. Receptor source: a woman aged 25 to 45 in good health.

This chain's CDR3 is CASSPTGTSGSKVEQYF. The CDR3 DNA follows: TGTGCCAGCTCACCCACCGGGACTAGCGGTTCTAAGGTCGAGCAGTACTTC. J is TRBJ2-7 and V is TRBV18, with 11 bases fitting TRBD2. The CDR3 consists of 17 residues. The germline V gene has CDR1 KGHSH and CDR2 LQKENI. J gave up 6 bases and V 3 bases, and 13 bases lay outside the gene matches.

The CDR3 is CASSAGAVEVNEQFF. DNA for the CDR3: TGTGCCAGCAGCGCCGGGGCGGTCGAAGTAAATGAGCAGTTCTTC. This chain joins TRBV7-9 and TRBJ2-1, with D possibly called TRBD1 or TRBD2 (5 bases each). V lost 5 bases to trimming and J lost 7 bases, with 18 bases between them. CDR3 length: 15 amino acids. Germline loops: CDR1 SEHNR, CDR2 FQNEAQ (reference sequence).

The CDR3 reads CASSWAAAQEAFF. The CDR3 DNA sequence: TGCGCCAGCAGCTGGGCGGCGGCGCAGGAAGCTTTCTTT. This chain uses TRBV5-1 with TRBJ1-1; D ambiguous. V shed 3 bases and J shed 8 bases, with 14 bases lying between them. Germline assignment: CDR1 SGHRS and CDR2 YFSETQ. The CDR3 extends over 13 amino acids.

The rearrangement uses TRBV5-1 and TRBJ2-1; possible D gene TRBD2, 5 bases. Germline assignment: CDR1 SGHRS and CDR2 YFSETQ. Trimming shortened V by 0 bases and J by 5 bases, and 6 bases separated the two germline ends. The CDR3 runs to 13 residues. The CDR3, as DNA: TGCGCCAGCAGCTTGGTGGAGGACAATGAGCAGTTCTTC. It yields the protein CASSLVEDNEQFF. Using reference TRBV5-1 and TRBJ2-1 for the parts outside the CDR3, the full variable domain is KAGVTQTPRYLIKTRGQQVTLSCSPISGHRSVSWYQQTPGQGLQFLFEYFSETQRNKGNFPGRFSGRQFSNSRSEMNVSTLELGDSALYLCASSLVEDNEQFFGPGTRLTVL.

The V and J genes are TRBV5-1 and TRBJ1-5, with D possibly being TRBD1 (6 bases). There are 16 residues in the CDR3. Germline V gene data show CDR1 as SGHRS and CDR2 as YFSETQ. Trimming shortened V by 0 bases and J by 7 bases, and 17 bases separated the two germline ends. CDR3 residues: CASSLAGLGAGQPQHF. DNA of the CDR3: TGCGCCAGCAGCTTGGCCGGCCTGGGGGCGGGCCAGCCCCAGCATTTT.

The rearrangement uses TRBV19 and TRBJ1-5, with D perhaps TRBD1 (5 bases). The CDR3 has 19 amino acids. Deletions cut 0 bases from V and 4 bases from J, with 22 bases between. CDR1 and CDR2 from the germline V gene are LNHDA and SQIVND (reference sequence). The CDR3 nucleotides read TGTGCCAGTAGTATAGATCTTAAATCGGGTCGGAGGGGTAATCAGCCCCAGCATTTT. Translating it yields CASSIDLKSGRRGNQPQHF. The entire variable domain, with the rest obtained from reference TRBV19 and TRBJ1-5, is as follows: DGGITQSPKYLFRKEGQNVTLSCEQNLNHDAMYWYRQDPGQGLRLIYYSQIVNDFQKGDIAEGYSVSREKKESFPLTVTSAQKNPTAFYLCASSIDLKSGRRGNQPQHFGDGTRLSIL.

This chain connects TRBV7-2 to TRBJ2-7; 7 nucleotides line up with TRBD1. In germline, CDR1 is SGHTA, CDR2 FQGNSA. J gave up 2 bases and V 5 bases, and 6 bases lay outside the gene matches. The CDR3 contains 14 residues. CDR3 sequence reads: CASSDRTGPYEQYF. For the CDR3, the DNA is TGTGCCAGCAGCGACCGGACAGGCCCCTACGAGCAGTACTTC. The variable domain in full, with the rest retrieved from reference TRBV7-2 and TRBJ2-7, is GAGVSQSPSNKVTEKGKDVELRCDPISGHTALYWYRQSLGQGLEFLIYFQGNSAPDKSGLPSDRFSAERTGGSVSTLTIQRTQQEDSAVYLCASSDRTGPYEQYFGPGTRLTVT.

This rearrangement joins TRBV7-6 to TRBJ1-4; D perhaps matches TRBD1 (5 bases). Germline lookup yields CDR1 SGHVS and CDR2 FNYEAQ. V lost 0 bases, J lost 5 bases, and 13 bases lay in between. This CDR3 region has 16 residues. The CDR3 is CASSLARQGSNEKLFF. CDR3 sequence (DNA): TGTGCCAGCAGCTTAGCGCGGCAGGGTTCGAATGAAAAACTGTTTTTT.

The genes are TRBV25-1 and TRBJ2-3; no clear D. This CDR3 is 12 amino acids long. Germline V gene data show CDR1 as MGHDK and CDR2 as SYGVNS. Trimming cost V 5 bases and J 5 bases, with 8 bases left between them. CDR3 DNA sequence: TGTGCCAGCAGTCTTTCCGGAGATACGCAGTATTTT. Residues: CASSLSGDTQYF.

This chain uses TRBV10-3 with TRBJ2-2; TRBD1 matches at 9 bases. The CDR3 totals 18 residues. Unmatched junction bases numbered 10, after V lost 3 bases and J lost 2 bases. Germline CDR1 ENHRY, CDR2 SYGVKD. CDR3 sequence: CAISDQRPGQGNTGELFF. For the CDR3, the DNA is TGTGCCATCAGTGACCAACGACCGGGACAGGGCAACACCGGGGAGCTGTTTTTT.

The rearrangement uses TRBV4-1 and TRBJ2-7; D assignment may be TRBD1 or TRBD2 (5 bases each). CDR1 MGHRA and CDR2 YSYEKL come from the germline V gene. Trimming pared 4 bases from V and 2 bases from J, leaving 9 bases between. The CDR3 loop spans 13 amino acids. The CDR3 here is CASSLGTTYEQYF. Here the CDR3 DNA reads TGCGCCAGCAGCCTTGGGACCACCTACGAGCAGTACTTC.

This clone was picked up a small number of times. This chain joins TRBV2 and TRBJ2-2; D remains ambiguous. The germline gives CDR1 SNHLY, CDR2 FYNNEI. The V end was cut by 6 bases, the J end by 5 bases, with 10 bases between. CDR3 size: 13 residues. The CDR3 DNA reads as TGTGCCAGCAGGGCACATACTACCGGGGAGCTGTTTTTT. This codes for CASRAHTTGELFF.

The chain carries TRBV12-5 and TRBJ2-1; tentative D call: TRBD1 (7 bases). Germline V gene sequence: CDR1 LGHNT, CDR2 FRNRAP. V lost 6 bases to trimming and J lost 6 bases, with 12 bases between them. The CDR3 totals 13 residues. The CDR3 reads CASGRQGLNEQFF. The CDR3 bases are TGTGCTAGTGGCCGACAGGGACTCAATGAGCAGTTCTTC.

The chain joins TRBV7-3 to TRBJ2-1, with TRBD2 matching 7 bases. The V segment lost 5 bases and the J segment 0 bases; nucleotides outside the gene matches: 10. The CDR3 totals 17 residues. Germline V gene lookup returns CDR1 SGHTA and CDR2 FQGTGA. CDR3 nucleotides: TGTGCCAGCAGCCCACGGGCGGGAGTAGACTCCTACAATGAGCAGTTCTTC. It is translated as CASSPRAGVDSYNEQFF.

The chain links TRBV11-3 to TRBJ2-5, with 7 bases fitting TRBD2. CDR1 is SGHNT and CDR2 is YENEEA in the germline V gene. Trimming took 0 bases from V and 5 from J; bases not matched to a gene: 15. The CDR3 extends over 18 amino acids. The CDR3 DNA reads as TGTGCCAGCAGCTTAGACGGTCCGCGGGGCGGGAGTGGCGAGACCCAGTACTTC. Amino acid sequence: CASSLDGPRGGSGETQYF.

The V gene is TRBV5-1, the J gene TRBJ2-7; 7 nucleotides agree with TRBD1. There are 15 residues in the CDR3. From germline, CDR1 is SGHRS and CDR2 YFSETQ. Trimming cost V 0 bases and J 3 bases; bases outside gene matches: 6. CDR3 DNA sequence: TGCGCCAGCAGCTTGGATTTGACAGGGATCTACGAGCAGTACTTC. Its translation: CASSLDLTGIYEQYF.

The rearrangement joins TRBV24-1 to TRBJ1-5, with D unresolved. V was shortened by 5 bases and J by 0 bases, with 7 bases between the two germline ends. Germline lookup yields CDR1 KGHDR and CDR2 SFDVKD. This CDR3 contains 14 residues. The CDR3 reads CATSGSGSNQPQHF. For the CDR3, the DNA is TGTGCCACCAGTGGCTCAGGTAGCAATCAGCCCCAGCATTTT.

The chain uses TRBV7-2 and TRBJ2-1; possibly TRBD1 or TRBD2 for D (5 bases each). The CDR3 runs to 14 residues. Germline V lookup: CDR1 SGHTA, CDR2 FQGNSA. Trimming took off 0 bases at V and 3 bases at J, with 6 bases between the two ends. CDR3: CASSLAGRYNEQFF. CDR3 DNA sequence: TGTGCCAGCAGCTTAGCGGGACGCTACAATGAGCAGTTCTTC.

This clone was detected once. V and J are TRBV7-9 and TRBJ2-7; 7 positions agree with TRBD2. Germline lookup yields CDR1 SEHNR and CDR2 FQNEAQ (reference sequence). V was clipped by 1 base and J by 6 bases; unmatched bases: 3. The CDR3 is 13 amino acids. The CDR3 sequence: CASSLDTGGEQYF. CDR3 bases: TGTGCCAGCAGCTTAGATACGGGAGGCGAGCAGTACTTC.

The chain is built from TRBV7-9 and TRBJ1-1, with D tentatively TRBD1 (6 bases). Trimming left V 4 bases short and J 6 bases short, with 18 bases between. This CDR3 is 15 amino acids long. Germline assignment: CDR1 SEHNR and CDR2 FQNEAQ (reference sequence). The CDR3 is CASSSGDPGRAEAFF. The CDR3 nucleotides read TGTGCCAGCAGCTCAGGGGACCCCGGACGAGCTGAAGCTTTCTTT.

The CDR3 reads CASSEISSNYGYTF. CDR3 DNA sequence: TGTGCCAGCAGTGAAATCTCGTCGAACTATGGCTACACCTTC. This chain joins TRBV2 and TRBJ1-2, with D unclear. This CDR3 region has 14 residues. With 2 bases removed from V and 2 bases from J, the gap between germline ends came to 9 bases. Germline CDR1 and CDR2: SNHLY and FYNNEI. The full variable domain, rest sourced from reference TRBV2 and TRBJ1-2, is EPEVTQTPSHQVTQMGQEVILRCVPISNHLYFYWYRQILGQKVEFLVSFYNNEISEKSEIFDDQFSVERPDGSNFTLKIRSTKLEDSAMYFCASSEISSNYGYTFGSGTRLTVV.

This chain links TRBV12-1 with TRBJ2-7; no check of the table's D call, TRBD2, against the DNA was made. TRBV12-1 is classified as a pseudogene. CDR3 length: 15 amino acids. CDR3 protein: CASSFVGGRNFEQYF. Here the CDR3 DNA reads TGTGCCAGCAGCTTTGTTGGCGGGAGGAATTTCGAGCAGTACTTC.

The rearrangement uses TRBV28 and TRBJ2-1, with 10 bases fitting TRBD2. Losses at the gene ends were 7 bases for V and 4 bases for J; bases not matched to a gene: 7. Germline V gene sequence: CDR1 MDHEN, CDR2 SYDVKM. The CDR3 extends over 15 amino acids. The chain's CDR3 is CASKGAGGWYNEQFF. Here the CDR3 DNA reads TGTGCCAGCAAGGGAGCGGGAGGGTGGTACAATGAGCAGTTCTTC.

The chain combines TRBV5-1 with TRBJ1-1, with D possibly TRBD1 on 5 matching bases. The CDR3 covers 17 residues. From germline, CDR1 is SGHRS and CDR2 YFSETQ. V was clipped by 4 bases and J by 2 bases, with 21 bases between them. CDR3 DNA: TGCGCCAGCAGCAAGGAGGGACTCCGAACCTTAAACACTGAAGCTTTCTTT. It is translated as CASSKEGLRTLNTEAFF.

The rearrangement links TRBV7-9 to TRBJ2-7; D possibly corresponds to TRBD1 (5 bases). Trimming shortened V by 1 base and J by 0 bases, and 10 bases separated the two germline ends. CDR1 and CDR2 (germline): SEHNR, FQNEAQ (reference sequence). This CDR3 region has 15 residues. CDR3 DNA sequence: TGTGCCAGCAGCTTAGTGGTTCAGGGCTCCTACGAGCAGTACTTC. Its translation is CASSLVVQGSYEQYF.

The chain recombines TRBV5-1 with TRBJ1-2, with 8 positions matching TRBD1. From germline, CDR1 is SGHRS and CDR2 YFSETQ. With V trimmed by 0 bases and J by 6 bases, 7 bases remained unmatched. The CDR3 is 15 amino acids. The CDR3 nucleotides are TGCGCCAGCAGCTTGGTAGTCAGGGGGCATGATGGCTACACCTTC. Encoded protein: CASSLVVRGHDGYTF.

The CDR3 region is CASSLERGDEQFF. The CDR3 DNA sequence: TGTGCCAGCAGCTTGGAGAGGGGGGATGAGCAGTTCTTC. The chain couples TRBV5-4 to TRBJ2-1; D might be TRBD1 or TRBD2, each matching 6 bases. The germline V and J ends were trimmed by 0 bases and 8 bases, with 9 bases remaining between them. The CDR3 length is 13 residues. Looked up from germline, CDR1 is SGHNT and CDR2 is YYREEE (reference sequence).